The subject of this entry is one T cell receptor beta chain. The data were produced by immunoSEQ multiplex PCR, yet TCRdb's version contains in-frame clones alone and is incomplete. Of hundreds of thousands of clones in the sample, 85% to 90% were seen once. The record originates from a study of blood T cell repertoires in COVID-19. Whole-study context: Spain, Italy and the United States supplied samples that represented acute and convalescent COVID-19. PBMCs, B-cell-depleted T cells, or T cells provided the cDNA or gDNA that made up the material.

Recruited during active infection, patients (from Seattle) were subsequently followed longitudinally. The germline CDR1 and CDR2 sequences are SGHTA and FQGTGA. V trimming: 0 bases; J trimming: 5 bases; junction bases outside the gene matches: 1. The CDR3 has 15 residues. The V and J genes are TRBV7-3 and TRBJ1-6; 7 nucleotides agree with TRBD1. The TCR was taken from a woman between 65 and 79 years old with COVID-19, enrolled during active disease. The sequenced material came from peripheral blood. For the CDR3, the DNA is TGTGCCAGCAGCTTAACCGGGACAGATAATTCACCCCTCCACTTT. Amino acid sequence: CASSLTGTDNSPLHF.